The next 18 T cell receptor beta chains were all read from a single sample in a study of shared clonotypes between healthy human individuals. Naive CD8 populations comprised CD45RO-negative cells positively selected for CCR7, excluding terminally differentiated effector memory CD45RA+ cells. Sequencing used immunoSEQ multiplex PCR; TCRdb keeps in-frame clones, though not all of them. The sample consists of under 850,000 clones, about 91% of them appearing once. The specimen was naive CD8+ T cells sorted from blood. The receptors were gathered from a man aged 25 to 40 in good health.

This chain connects TRBV5-3 to TRBJ2-7; 8 bases are shared with TRBD2. TRBV5-3 is treated as an ORF (open reading frame) with a function not yet certain. The CDR3 extends over 16 amino acids. Germline trimming cut 0 bases from V and 7 bases from J; bases unmatched to any gene: 12. CDR3: CARSLAFAGRAHEQYF. The CDR3 nucleotides read TGTGCCAGAAGCTTGGCCTTTGCCGGGAGGGCCCATGAGCAGTACTTC.

This chain uses TRBV19 with TRBJ2-1, with D possibly being TRBD2 (6 bases). The V end lost 3 bases, the J end lost 6 bases, and 15 bases lay between the germline ends. This CDR3 comprises 15 residues. Germline V gene lookup returns CDR1 LNHDA and CDR2 SQIVND (reference sequence). CDR3 sequence reads: CASSILPGLINEQFF. CDR3 coding DNA: TGTGCCAGTAGTATTCTACCCGGACTAATCAATGAGCAGTTCTTC.

To note about this clone: One end of the junction does not line up with germline, which may come from a read error. J is TRBJ2-2 and V is TRBV7-2; TRBD2 matches at 8 bases. This CDR3 is built from 16 residues. The germline V gene has CDR1 SGHTA and CDR2 FQGNSA. CDR3 nucleotides: TGTGCCAGCACCTTAGGGGGACTAGGGGGTGGCGGGGAGCTGTTTTTT. Translating it yields CASTLGGLGGGGELFF.

The V and J genes are TRBV27 and TRBJ2-7; weak D call: TRBD2 (6 bases). The ends were cut back, 3 bases at V and 2 bases at J, with 14 bases in the middle. Per the germline V gene, CDR1 is MNHEY and CDR2 is SMNVEV (reference sequence). This CDR3 has 15 amino acids. The CDR3 DNA reads TGTGCCAGCAGTTTTTACTGGCGCGGGGCCTACGAGCAGTACTTC. It yields the protein CASSFYWRGAYEQYF.

The V gene is TRBV28, the J gene TRBJ1-1; 8 bases agree with TRBD1. V lost 7 bases to trimming and J lost 1 base; unmatched junction nucleotides: 8. This CDR3 has 15 residues. The germline CDR1 and CDR2 sequences are MDHEN and SYDVKM. CDR3 DNA: TGTGCCAGCACCATAACCGGACAGGGGAACACTGAAGCTTTCTTT. This sequence encodes CASTITGQGNTEAFF.

The CDR3 DNA reads as TGTGCCAGCAATTTCCTCCCGGGAGTCGAGCAGCCCCAGCATTTT. The encoded protein is CASNFLPGVEQPQHF. The chain recombines TRBV28 with TRBJ1-5; D is uncertain. V shed 7 bases and J shed 7 bases, with 20 bases lying between them. This CDR3 comprises 15 residues. Germline V CDR1 and CDR2: MDHEN, SYDVKM.

V is TRBV11-2 and J is TRBJ2-1, with TRBD2 matching over 7 bases. The V segment lost 3 bases and the J segment 7 bases; nucleotides outside the gene matches: 6. This CDR3 region has 14 residues. The germline V gene encodes CDR1 SGHAT and CDR2 FQNNGV. The CDR3, as DNA: TGTGCCAGCAGCTTTCGGGGGGATCTGAATGAGCAGTTCTTC. Protein product: CASSFRGDLNEQFF.

This clone was seen just once. The CDR3 DNA is TGTGCCAGTAGCGCGAGTAGTGGAGGTAGGACCCAGTACTTC. Translated: CASSASSGGRTQYF. The rearrangement links TRBV19 to TRBJ2-5; D possibly corresponds to TRBD2 (5 bases). Germline CDR1 and CDR2: LNHDA and SQIVND (reference sequence). Trimming took off 6 bases at V and 7 bases at J, with 18 bases between the two ends. This CDR3 comprises 14 residues.

The V and J genes are TRBV7-9 and TRBJ2-1, with TRBD1 matching over 11 bases. V lost 5 bases to trimming and J lost 4 bases; unmatched junction nucleotides: 10. Germline loops: CDR1 SEHNR, CDR2 FQNEAQ (reference sequence). The CDR3 contains 17 residues. CDR3 protein: CASSHDSDRGPYNEQFF. The CDR3 DNA follows: TGTGCCAGCAGCCACGACTCGGACAGGGGGCCTTACAATGAGCAGTTCTTC.

The chain employs TRBV5-6 and TRBJ2-7; D gene uncertain. Germline CDR1 is SGHDT and CDR2 is YYEEEE. The germline V and J ends were trimmed by 6 bases and 1 base, with 14 bases remaining between them. This CDR3 has 14 residues. The DNA for the CDR3 is TGTGCCAGCACCATGGAGTCTGATTCCTACGAGCAGTACTTC. It is translated as CASTMESDSYEQYF.

The chain has TRBV27 and TRBJ2-3; 12 nucleotides line up with TRBD2. Germline values: CDR1 MNHEY, CDR2 SMNVEV (reference sequence). Trimming cost V 4 bases and J 1 base; bases outside gene matches: 0. The CDR3 runs 15 residues. This CDR3 is CASSWTSGGTDTQYF. The CDR3 DNA reads as TGTGCCAGCAGTTGGACTAGCGGGGGCACAGATACGCAGTATTTT.

V is TRBV27 and J is TRBJ2-2, with D uncertain. V lost 2 bases to trimming and J lost 5 bases, with 18 bases between them. The CDR3 contains 17 residues. The germline V gene has CDR1 MNHEY and CDR2 SMNVEV (reference sequence). In nucleotides, the CDR3 is TGTGCCAGCAGTTTAGAATATAGAGTCGGTGGAACCGGGGAGCTGTTTTTT. Translated: CASSLEYRVGGTGELFF.

The chain links TRBV7-9 to TRBJ1-4; D remains unclear. With 5 bases removed from V and 7 bases from J, the gap between germline ends came to 14 bases. This CDR3 has 14 residues. Germline lookup yields CDR1 SEHNR and CDR2 FQNEAQ (reference sequence). The CDR3 here is CASSTPGEGEKLFF. The CDR3 coding sequence is TGTGCCAGCAGCACACCCGGGGAGGGTGAAAAACTGTTTTTT.

This chain links TRBV19 with TRBJ2-4; D is undetermined. This CDR3 comprises 12 residues. V was clipped by 7 bases and J by 7 bases, with 11 bases between them. Germline V gives CDR1 LNHDA, CDR2 SQIVND (reference sequence). CDR3 residues: CASKPNGNIQYF. The CDR3 bases are TGTGCCAGTAAGCCAAACGGGAACATTCAGTACTTC.

V is TRBV10-1 and J is TRBJ2-7, with D perhaps matching TRBD2 (5 bases). Trimming cost V 5 bases and J 2 bases, with 16 bases left between them. Per germline, CDR1 WNHNN and CDR2 SYGVQD (reference sequence). The CDR3 has 15 residues. The CDR3 DNA sequence: TGCGCCAGCAGTCCGGGCCCCTCCGGGACCTACGAGCAGTACTTC. This gives the protein CASSPGPSGTYEQYF.

The chain combines TRBV27 with TRBJ1-1; 7 bases are shared with TRBD1. Per the germline V gene, CDR1 is MNHEY and CDR2 is SMNVEV (reference sequence). The CDR3 has 15 residues. The trim removed 8 bases at V and 6 bases at J, leaving 15 bases unmatched. This CDR3 reads CASATRDSLDSEAFF. The CDR3 DNA sequence: TGTGCCAGCGCAACCCGGGACAGTTTGGACTCTGAAGCTTTCTTT.

The chain uses TRBV11-2 and TRBJ2-7; D remains unclear. The CDR3 has 12 residues. Per the germline V gene, CDR1 is SGHAT and CDR2 is FQNNGV. V lost 6 bases to trimming and J lost 2 bases, with 8 bases between them. CDR3 in DNA: TGTGCCAGCAGGGGCCGTCCCTACGAGCAGTACTTC. It translates to CASRGRPYEQYF. Drawing the rest from reference TRBV11-2 and TRBJ2-7, the complete variable domain is EAGVAQSPRYKIIEKRQSVAFWCNPISGHATLYWYQQILGQGPKLLIQFQNNGVVDDSQLPKDRFSAERLKGVDSTLKIQPAKLEDSAVYLCASRGRPYEQYFGPGTRLTVT.

The chain links TRBV19 to TRBJ2-7, with D possibly TRBD1 on 5 matching bases. The CDR3 totals 12 residues. CDR1 and CDR2 from the germline V gene are LNHDA and SQIVND (reference sequence). Deletions cut 6 bases from V and 2 bases from J, with 8 bases between. The CDR3 bases are TGTGCCAGTAGCACCAGGGCCTACGAGCAGTACTTC. Its translation: CASSTRAYEQYF.